The source of this T cell receptor beta chain is a study of molecular identifiers for immune sequencing clone quantification listed by TCRdb under 2018. Regarding the complete study: For a replicate experiment, RNA from roughly 18,000 or 92,000 naive CD8 T cells was divided into five aliquots, and four of the five aliquots were sequenced. The study was a methods study using CD8 T cells to benchmark molecular-identifier clustering-based TCR repertoire sequencing (MIDCIRS) and TCR RNA copy counting.

This clonotype was picked up a small number of times. Its cognate antigen has yet to be identified. No per-base quality is available; no much larger clone lies one base away. The library was obtained by PCR. For sequencing, a NextSeq 500 was employed. Bulk TCR libraries were made following a previously described method, with the TCR primers given in Table S5. The Qiagen AllPrep DNA/RNA kit was used to purify total RNA. Before analysis, reads from multiple sequencing runs of one library were combined. As for how the authors treated the data: Reads were retained only if their TCR constant sequence matched exactly, and those retained reads were trimmed to 150 nt and grouped according to their 12-nt molecular barcodes. Reads within each barcode group were sub-clustered using a 15% Levenshtein threshold, and quality-weighted consensus sequences were constructed for each RNA molecule. Non-functional sequences were excluded, and lower-count sequences lying one edit away from another sequence were also excluded. Based on fitting two negative binomial distributions, any barcode sub-cluster with under 20% of the maximum read count was discarded. TCRdb redid the processing of the public reads, applying fastp at Q25 and MiXCR, and retained in-frame beta chains. Every distinct CDR3 protein forms one entry, paired with its most common genes and DNA. TCRdb, not the original authors, processed these V and J calls. Recorded for this sample are roughly 630,000 distinct CDR3 sequences; roughly 23% of them occurred a single time. About 0.81% of the sample rests with the top ten.

Overall results and qualifications from the work: Without barcode sub-clustering, chimeric consensus sequences inflated TCR diversity; chimeras reached as high as 47%. Highly expanded clone sizes could be underestimated if identical TCR molecules share a barcode. Even against a background of 750,000 to 1,000,000 naive CD8 T cells, spiked-in Jurkat TCR RNA amounting to a single cell's worth was reported to be detectable. Clones above 20 RNA copies held over 97% of molecules in CMV-specific effector cells but under 1% in naive cells. Modeling estimated approximately 3 recovered TCR RNA copies per cell, compared with about 10 by digital PCR, which implies about 30% capture efficiency. The naive libraries included spiked-in Jurkat TCR RNA (under eleven copies' worth), and this Jurkat TCR RNA is not part of the donor repertoire.

The CDR3 runs 14 amino acids, cysteine and phenylalanine included. CDR3 DNA is the only sequence kept; it has 42 bases, read in frame from the first base. CDR1 and CDR2 (MNHNY, SVGAGI) derive from the germline V gene (reference sequence). V is cut by 2 bases and J by 5 bases, and the space between the germline ends is 12 bases. Libraries of naive CD8 T cells were built from around 20,000 to 1,000,000 sorted cells, with 10%, 30% or 50% of the purified RNA used. Naive CD8 T cells were FACS-sorted as CD8+CD4-CCR7+CD45RA+ on a BD FACSAria II into RLT Plus buffer. Detection sensitivity was tested by spiking Jurkat RNA equal to fewer than twelve TCR copies' worth into samples containing roughly 19,000-1,000,000 naive CD8 T cells. CD8 T cells were enriched with RosetteSep CD8+ T Cell Enrichment Cocktail and Ficoll-Paque, followed by ACK red cell lysis.

Sequences were obtained from naive CD8+ T cells from blood, with Jurkat cell RNA spiked in. The cell subset or site label, read with the paper, signifies: FACS-sorted CD8+CD4-CCR7+CD45RA+ naive T cells. The clonotype originates from a human donor in good health. Some libraries in this study had Jurkat cell RNA spiked in. The rearrangement combines TRBV6-6 with TRBJ1-1; a tentative D call is TRBD1 (5 bases match). At the DNA level, the sequence is TGTGCCAGCAGTTACCTACAGGACGGGACTGAAGCTTTCTTT. Its amino acids are CASSYLQDGTEAFF.